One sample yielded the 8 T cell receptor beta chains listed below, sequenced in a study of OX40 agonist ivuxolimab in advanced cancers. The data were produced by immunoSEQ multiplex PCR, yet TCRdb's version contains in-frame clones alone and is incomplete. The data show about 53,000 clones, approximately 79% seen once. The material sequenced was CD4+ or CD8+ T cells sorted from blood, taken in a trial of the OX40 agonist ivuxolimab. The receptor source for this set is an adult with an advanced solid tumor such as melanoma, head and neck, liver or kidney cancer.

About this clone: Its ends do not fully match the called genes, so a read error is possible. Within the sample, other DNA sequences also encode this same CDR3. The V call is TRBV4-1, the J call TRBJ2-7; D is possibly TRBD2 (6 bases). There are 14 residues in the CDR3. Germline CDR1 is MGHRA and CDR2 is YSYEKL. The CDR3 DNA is TGCGCCAGCAGCCAGGAGGGATTCGTCTACGAGCAGTACTTT. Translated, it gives CASSQEGFVYEQYF.

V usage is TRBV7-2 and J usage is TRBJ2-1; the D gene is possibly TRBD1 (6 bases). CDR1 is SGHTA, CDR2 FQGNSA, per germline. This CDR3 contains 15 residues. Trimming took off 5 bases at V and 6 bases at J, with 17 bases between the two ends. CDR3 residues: CASSPTADSANEQFF. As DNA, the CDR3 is TGTGCCAGCAGCCCGACGGCGGACAGTGCCAATGAGCAGTTCTTC.

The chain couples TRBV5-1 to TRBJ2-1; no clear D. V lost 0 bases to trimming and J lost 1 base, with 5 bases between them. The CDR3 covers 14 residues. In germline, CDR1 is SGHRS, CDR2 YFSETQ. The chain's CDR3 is CASSLDSSYNEQFF. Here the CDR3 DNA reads TGCGCCAGCAGCTTGGACAGTTCCTACAATGAGCAGTTCTTC.

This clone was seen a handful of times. CDR3: CASSLAPGAGQETQYF. CDR3 DNA sequence: TGTGCCAGCAGCTTAGCCCCGGGGGCTGGGCAAGAGACCCAGTACTTC. This chain uses TRBV7-2 with TRBJ2-5, with D perhaps assigned TRBD1 or TRBD2 (6 bases each). The length of the CDR3 is 16 residues. Trimming took 0 bases from V and 2 from J, leaving 13 bases between them. Germline assignment: CDR1 SGHTA and CDR2 FQGNSA.

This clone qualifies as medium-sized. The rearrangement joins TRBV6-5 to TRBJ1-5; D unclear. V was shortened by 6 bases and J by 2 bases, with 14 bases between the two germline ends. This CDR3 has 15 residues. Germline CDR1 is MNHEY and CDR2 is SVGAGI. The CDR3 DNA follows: TGTGCCAGCAGCCTTCGGGCAGGAGGCAATCAGCCCCAGCATTTT. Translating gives CASSLRAGGNQPQHF.

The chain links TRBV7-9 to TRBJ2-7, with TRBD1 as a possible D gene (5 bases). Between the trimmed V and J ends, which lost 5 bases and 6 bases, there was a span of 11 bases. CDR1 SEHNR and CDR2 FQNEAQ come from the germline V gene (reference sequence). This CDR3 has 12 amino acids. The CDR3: CASSIGRAEQYF. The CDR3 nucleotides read TGTGCCAGCAGCATCGGCAGGGCCGAGCAGTACTTC.

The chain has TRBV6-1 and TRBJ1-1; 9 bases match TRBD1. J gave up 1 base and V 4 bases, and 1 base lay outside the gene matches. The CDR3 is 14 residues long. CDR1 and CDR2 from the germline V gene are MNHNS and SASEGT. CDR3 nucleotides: TGTGCCAGCAGTGTGGACAGGGGGAACACTGAAGCTTTCTTT. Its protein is CASSVDRGNTEAFF.

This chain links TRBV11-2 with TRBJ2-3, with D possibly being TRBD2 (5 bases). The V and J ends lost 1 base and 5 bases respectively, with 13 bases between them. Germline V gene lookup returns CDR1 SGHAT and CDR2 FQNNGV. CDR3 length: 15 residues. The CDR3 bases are TGTGCCAGCAGCTTAGGCGGACTGAGAGAAGATACGCAGTATTTT. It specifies CASSLGGLREDTQYF.